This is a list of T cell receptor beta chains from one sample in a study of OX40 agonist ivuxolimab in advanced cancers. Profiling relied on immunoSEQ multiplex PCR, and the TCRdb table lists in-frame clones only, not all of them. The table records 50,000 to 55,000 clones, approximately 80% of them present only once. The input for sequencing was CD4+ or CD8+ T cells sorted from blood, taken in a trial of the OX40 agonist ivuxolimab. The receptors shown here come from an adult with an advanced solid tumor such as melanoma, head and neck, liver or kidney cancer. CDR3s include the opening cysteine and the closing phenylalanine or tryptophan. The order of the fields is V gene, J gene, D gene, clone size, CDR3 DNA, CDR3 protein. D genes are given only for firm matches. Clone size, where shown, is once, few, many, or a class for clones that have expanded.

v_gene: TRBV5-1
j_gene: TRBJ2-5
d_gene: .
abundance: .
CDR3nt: TGCGCCAGCAGCTGGGAAGGGGCCCCGTTCCAAGAGACCCAGTACTTC
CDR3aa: CASSWEGAPFQETQYF

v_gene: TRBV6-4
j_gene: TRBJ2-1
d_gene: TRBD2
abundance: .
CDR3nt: TGTGCCAGCAGTGAATATAGCGGGAGAGGCGATGAGCAGTTCTTC
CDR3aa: CASSEYSGRGDEQFF

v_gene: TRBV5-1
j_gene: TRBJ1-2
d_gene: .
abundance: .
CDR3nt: TGCGCCAGCAGCTTGCTAGACGGAAGCTATGGCTACACCTTC
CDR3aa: CASSLLDGSYGYTF

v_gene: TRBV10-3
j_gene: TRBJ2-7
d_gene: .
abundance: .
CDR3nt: TGTGCCATCAGTGAGCGTACGAGGCAGTACTTC
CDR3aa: CAISERTRQYF

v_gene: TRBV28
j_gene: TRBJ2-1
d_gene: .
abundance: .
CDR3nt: TGTGCCAGCAGTTTATGGGACCGCTACAATGAGCAGTTCTTC
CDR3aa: CASSLWDRYNEQFF

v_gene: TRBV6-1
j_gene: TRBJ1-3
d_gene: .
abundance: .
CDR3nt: TGTGCCAGCAGTGAAAAGTTCTCTGGAAACACCATATATTTT
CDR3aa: CASSEKFSGNTIYF

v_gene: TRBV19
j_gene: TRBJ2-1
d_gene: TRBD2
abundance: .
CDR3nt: TGTGCCAGTAGGCCTAGCGGGAGTCATGAGCAGTTCTTC
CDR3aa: CASRPSGSHEQFF

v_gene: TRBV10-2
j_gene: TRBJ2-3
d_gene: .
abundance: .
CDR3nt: TGCGCCAGCAGTGCCACGCCGGGGGTGGGCACAGATACGCAGTATTTT
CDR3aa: CASSATPGVGTDTQYF

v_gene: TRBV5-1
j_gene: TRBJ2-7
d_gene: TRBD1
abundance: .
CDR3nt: TGCGCCAGCAGCTTGGCTGGGACAGGCCCTAACGAGCAGTACTTC
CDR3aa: CASSLAGTGPNEQYF

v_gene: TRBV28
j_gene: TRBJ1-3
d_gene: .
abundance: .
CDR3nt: TGTGCCAGCAGTATCCAGACGAGCTCTGGAAACACCATATATTTT
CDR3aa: CASSIQTSSGNTIYF

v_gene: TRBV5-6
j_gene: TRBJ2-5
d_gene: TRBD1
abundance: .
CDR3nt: TGTGCCAGCAGCTCTCCGGGACAGGGTAGGGAGACCCAGTACTTC
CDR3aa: CASSSPGQGRETQYF

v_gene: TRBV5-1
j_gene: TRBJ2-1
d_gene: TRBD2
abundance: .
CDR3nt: TGCGCCAGCAGCTTGGGAGGACTAGCGGGCAATGAGCAGTTCTTC
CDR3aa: CASSLGGLAGNEQFF

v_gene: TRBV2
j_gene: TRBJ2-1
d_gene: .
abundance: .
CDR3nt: TGTGCCAGCAGTGAATGGGGGCTAGGGAATGAGCAGTTCTTC
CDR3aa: CASSEWGLGNEQFF

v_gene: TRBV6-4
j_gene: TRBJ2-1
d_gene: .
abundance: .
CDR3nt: TGTGCCAGCAGTGACAGGGGGAGCTCCTACAATGAGCAGTTCTTC
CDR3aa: CASSDRGSSYNEQFF

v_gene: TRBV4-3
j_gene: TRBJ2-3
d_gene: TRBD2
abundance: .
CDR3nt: TGCGCCAGCAGCCCAGGGACTAGCGGGGCCCTTAGCACAGATACGCAGTATTTT
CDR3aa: CASSPGTSGALSTDTQYF

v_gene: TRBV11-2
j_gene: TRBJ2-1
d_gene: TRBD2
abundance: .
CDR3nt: TGTGCCAGCAGTCCCCGACTAGCGGGGAGTGGCGATGAGCAGTTCTTC
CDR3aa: CASSPRLAGSGDEQFF

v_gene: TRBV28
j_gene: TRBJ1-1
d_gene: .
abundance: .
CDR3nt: TGTGCCAGCAGTTTCGGGACCAGGAACACTGAAGCTTTCTTT
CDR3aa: CASSFGTRNTEAFF

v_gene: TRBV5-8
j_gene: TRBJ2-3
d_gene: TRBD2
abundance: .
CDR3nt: TGTGCCAGCAGATCCGGGACTAGAAGGATAGATACGCAGTATTTT
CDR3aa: CASRSGTRRIDTQYF

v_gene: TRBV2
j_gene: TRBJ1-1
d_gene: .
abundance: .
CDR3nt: TGTGCCAGCAGTGAACTGGGCAGGGTGGTTGAAGCTTTCTTT
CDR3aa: CASSELGRVVEAFF

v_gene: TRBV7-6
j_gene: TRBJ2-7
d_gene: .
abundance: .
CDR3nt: TGTGCCAGCAGCTTAGCTCTGGGCGGAAGCTACGAGCAGTACTTC
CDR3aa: CASSLALGGSYEQYF

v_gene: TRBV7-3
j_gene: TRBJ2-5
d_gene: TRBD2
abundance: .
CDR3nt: TGTGCCAGCAGCTTAGCGGCGGGAGAGGCAGAGACCCAGTACTTC
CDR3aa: CASSLAAGEAETQYF

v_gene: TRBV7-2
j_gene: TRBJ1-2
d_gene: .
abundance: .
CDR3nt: TGTGCCAGCAGCCCGACGACAAACTATGGCTACACCTTC
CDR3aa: CASSPTTNYGYTF

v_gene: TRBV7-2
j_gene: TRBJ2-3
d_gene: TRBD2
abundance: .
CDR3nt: TGTGCCAGCAGACCCGGACTAGCGGGACCCACAGATACGCAGTATTTT
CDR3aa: CASRPGLAGPTDTQYF

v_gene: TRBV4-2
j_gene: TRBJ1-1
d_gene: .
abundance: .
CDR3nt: TGTGCCAGCAGCCAAGACGGAAAGGGATCGATTGAAGTTTTCTTT
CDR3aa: CASSQDGKGSIEVFF

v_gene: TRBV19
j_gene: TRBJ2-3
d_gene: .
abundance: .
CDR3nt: TGTGCCAGTAGTGATGGCTACAGGGATACGCAGTATTTT
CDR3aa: CASSDGYRDTQYF

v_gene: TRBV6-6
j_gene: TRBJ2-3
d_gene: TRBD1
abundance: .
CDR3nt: TGTGCCAGCAGTGACAGGGGCACAGATACGCAGTATTTT
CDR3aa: CASSDRGTDTQYF

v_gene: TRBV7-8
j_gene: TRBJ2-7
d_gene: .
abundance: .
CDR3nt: TGTGCCAGCAGCTTAGCCCGGCTCGAGCAGTACTTC
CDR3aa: CASSLARLEQYF

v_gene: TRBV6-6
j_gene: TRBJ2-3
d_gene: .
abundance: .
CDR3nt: TGTGCCAGCAGAACAGGGAGCACAGATACGCAGTATTTT
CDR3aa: CASRTGSTDTQYF

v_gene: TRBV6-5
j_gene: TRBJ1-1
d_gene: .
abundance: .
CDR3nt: TGTGCCAGCAGTTTCAGTCCTTTGAACACTGAAGCTTTCTTT
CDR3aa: CASSFSPLNTEAFF

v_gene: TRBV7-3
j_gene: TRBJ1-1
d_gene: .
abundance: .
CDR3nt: TGTGCCAGCAGCTTAAGGGGTCGGAACACTGAAGCTTTCTTT
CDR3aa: CASSLRGRNTEAFF

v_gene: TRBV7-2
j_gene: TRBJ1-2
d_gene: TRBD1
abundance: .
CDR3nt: TGTGCCAGCAGCCAGAGAGGACAGGGGGAGCACTATGGCTACACCTTC
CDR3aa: CASSQRGQGEHYGYTF

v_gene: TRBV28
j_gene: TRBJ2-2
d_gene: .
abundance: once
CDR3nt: TGTGCAAGCACAGGGATCACCGGGGAGCTGTTTTTT
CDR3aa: CASTGITGELFF

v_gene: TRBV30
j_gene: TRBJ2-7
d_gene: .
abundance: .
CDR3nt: TGTGCCTGGAGTTCCCCCGGGACGGTATCCTACGAGCAGTACTTC
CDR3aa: CAWSSPGTVSYEQYF

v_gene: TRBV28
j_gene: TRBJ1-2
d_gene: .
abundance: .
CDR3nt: TGTGCCAGCAGTTTATCTCCAGCGGCCTCTTTGGGGGGCCTCTATGGCTACACCTTC
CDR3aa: CASSLSPAASLGGLYGYTF